Shown below are 21 T cell receptor beta chains from a single sample sequenced in a study of blood T cell repertoires in COVID-19. Only in-frame clones appear in the TCRdb table, and some are missing; sequencing was by immunoSEQ multiplex PCR. In the table there are over 140,000 clones, 80% to 85% of which are singletons. Material: peripheral blood. The source is a woman aged 55-69 years with acute or convalescent COVID-19.

V is TRBV18 and J is TRBJ1-2; D gene ambiguous. Trimming pared 3 bases from V and 0 bases from J, leaving 8 bases between. This CDR3 has 14 amino acids. Germline lookup yields CDR1 KGHSH and CDR2 LQKENI. CDR3 loop: CASSPRAANYGYTF. The DNA for the CDR3 is TGTGCCAGCTCACCGAGAGCGGCTAACTATGGCTACACCTTC.

V is TRBV12-5 and J is TRBJ2-2, with D maybe TRBD2 (5 bases). The germline V gene encodes CDR1 LGHNT and CDR2 FRNRAP. This CDR3 is 15 amino acids long. V was pared by 6 bases and J by 4 bases, with 15 bases between. CDR3 sequence reads: CASGIDGGSTGELFF. The CDR3 coding sequence is TGTGCTAGTGGCATTGACGGAGGATCCACCGGGGAGCTGTTTTTT.

This chain links TRBV13 with TRBJ1-4; TRBD1 matches 7 bases. Unmatched junction bases numbered 6, after V lost 6 bases and J lost 8 bases. Per germline, CDR1 PRHDT and CDR2 FYEKMQ (reference sequence). The CDR3 is 13 amino acids. DNA for the CDR3: TGTGCCAGCAGTCGCGACAGGGACGAAAAACTGTTTTTT. This codes for CASSRDRDEKLFF.

The rearrangement links TRBV4-2 to TRBJ2-3; weak D call: TRBD1 (5 bases). Trimming left V 1 base short and J 0 bases short, with 8 bases between. Germline assignment: CDR1 LGHNA and CDR2 YNFKEQ. CDR3 length: 15 residues. Here the CDR3 reads CASSQAQGSTDTQYF. For the CDR3, the DNA is TGTGCCAGCAGCCAAGCTCAGGGCAGCACAGATACGCAGTATTTT.

This sequence joins TRBV24-1 and TRBJ1-2, with no clear D. In germline, CDR1 is KGHDR, CDR2 SFDVKD. This CDR3 is built from 13 residues. The V end was cut by 3 bases, the J end by 5 bases, with 9 bases between. The DNA of the CDR3 is TGTGCCACCAGTGATCGGTCCAAGTATGGCTACACCTTC. It codes for CATSDRSKYGYTF.

The chain employs TRBV7-6 and TRBJ2-5; 12 bases agree with TRBD1. This CDR3 region has 15 residues. Unmatched junction bases numbered 6, after V lost 5 bases and J lost 5 bases. Per germline, CDR1 SGHVS and CDR2 FNYEAQ. The CDR3 region is CASSRGTGGMETQYF. In nucleotides, the CDR3 is TGTGCCAGCAGCCGCGGGACAGGGGGCATGGAGACCCAGTACTTC.

This clone was seen more than once but under ten times. This chain links TRBV19 with TRBJ2-3; 8 nucleotides line up with TRBD1. Germline-derived CDR1 and CDR2 are LNHDA and SQIVND (reference sequence). J was trimmed by 1 base and V by 3 bases; bases with no gene match: 6. The CDR3 contains 16 residues. The CDR3: CASSIKRTGRTDTQYF. CDR3 nucleotides: TGTGCCAGTAGTATTAAGAGGACAGGGCGCACAGATACGCAGTATTTT.

This clone was recorded a few times. The chain carries TRBV4-1 and TRBJ1-4; D not certain. Germline CDR1 reads MGHRA; CDR2 reads YSYEKL. V was cut by 0 bases and J by 8 bases, with 16 bases left in between. The CDR3 has 16 residues. CDR3 sequence reads: CASSQEPPTTKEKLFF. CDR3 coding DNA: TGCGCCAGCAGCCAAGAGCCTCCTACGACAAAAGAAAAACTGTTTTTT.

This sequence joins TRBV11-3 and TRBJ2-3; 14 bases map to TRBD2. This CDR3 comprises 15 residues. Per the germline V gene, CDR1 is SGHNT and CDR2 is YENEEA. The V gene end was trimmed by 4 bases and the J gene end by 8 bases; junction bases not matched to a gene: 5. The CDR3 sequence is CASSSGLAGAGTQYF. The DNA for the CDR3 is TGTGCCAGCAGCTCGGGACTAGCGGGAGCAGGTACGCAGTATTTT.

This sequence joins TRBV12-3 or TRBV12-4 and TRBJ1-5, with D unresolved. Trimming took off 6 bases at V and 5 bases at J, with 5 bases between the two ends. The CDR3 loop spans 11 amino acids. CDR3 coding DNA: TGTGCCAGCAGCCGAGATCAGCCCCAGCATTTT. This sequence encodes CASSRDQPQHF.

This clone was detected only a few times. CDR3 amino acids: CASSLDPGLHYEQYF. The CDR3 bases are TGCGCCAGCAGCTTGGACCCGGGACTACACTACGAGCAGTACTTC. This sequence joins TRBV5-1 and TRBJ2-7; TRBD2 matches at 7 bases. Trimming removed 0 bases from V and 3 bases from J; junction bases left unmatched: 6. Germline CDR1 reads SGHRS; CDR2 reads YFSETQ. The CDR3 has 15 amino acids.

This clone was recorded many times. The V call is TRBV7-3, the J call TRBJ2-2; TRBD2 matches at 11 bases. Germline V gives CDR1 SGHTA, CDR2 FQGTGA. The CDR3 consists of 18 residues. Trimming cost V 0 bases and J 3 bases; bases outside gene matches: 6. CDR3 residues: CASSLTVAGGPYTGELFF. CDR3 in DNA: TGTGCCAGCAGCTTAACCGTAGCGGGAGGGCCTTACACCGGGGAGCTGTTTTTT.

This chain connects TRBV27 to TRBJ2-5; D call uncertain. Germline lookup yields CDR1 MNHEY and CDR2 SMNVEV (reference sequence). V was shortened by 2 bases and J by 2 bases, with 12 bases between the two germline ends. CDR3 length equals 15 residues. The CDR3 sequence: CASSLVQNSQETQYF. CDR3 DNA sequence: TGTGCCAGCAGTTTAGTACAGAACTCACAAGAGACCCAGTACTTC.

In the case of this clone: The junction and the germline gene differ at one end; a read error may be behind it. V gene TRBV28 combines with J gene TRBJ2-5, with D hard to call. This CDR3 has 12 amino acids. Per the germline V gene, CDR1 is MDHEN and CDR2 is SYDVKM. In nucleotides, the CDR3 is TGTGCCAGCAGTTTACCTCTAGAGTCCCAGTACTTC. Translated, it gives CASSLPLESQYF.

The table lists this clone with a count of one. The chain uses TRBV18 and TRBJ2-7; D remains ambiguous. The CDR3 is 13 amino acids. V was cut by 0 bases and J by 1 base, with 4 bases left in between. From germline, CDR1 is KGHSH and CDR2 LQKENI. The CDR3 DNA is TGTGCCAGCTCACCACCGAGGTCCTACGAGCAGTACTTC. It is translated as CASSPPRSYEQYF.

The V gene is TRBV19, the J gene TRBJ2-7, with TRBD2 matching over 8 bases. Germline assignment: CDR1 LNHDA and CDR2 SQIVND (reference sequence). The CDR3 runs to 18 residues. The V segment lost 2 bases and the J segment 0 bases; nucleotides outside the gene matches: 12. CDR3 sequence reads: CASSIRGRRGRSSYEQYF. DNA for the CDR3: TGTGCCAGTAGTATAAGGGGACGTCGCGGGAGGAGCTCCTACGAGCAGTACTTC.

The rearrangement joins TRBV6-5 to TRBJ2-1, with 7 bases that match TRBD1. Trimming cost V 6 bases and J 5 bases; bases outside gene matches: 4. The CDR3 loop spans 13 amino acids. Germline CDR1 is MNHEY and CDR2 is SVGAGI. The CDR3 DNA sequence: TGTGCCAGCAGCCGGGACAGCGACAATGAGCAGTTCTTC. This codes for CASSRDSDNEQFF.

The chain couples TRBV4-3 to TRBJ2-2, with a possible D match to TRBD2 (5 bases). Trimming took off 0 bases at V and 6 bases at J, with 14 bases between the two ends. CDR1 is LGHNA and CDR2 is YSLEER in the germline V gene. CDR3 length: 16 amino acids. The CDR3 DNA reads as TGCGCCAGCAGCCAAGACCCAGCACTAGTGTCCGGGGAGCTGTTTTTT. It translates to CASSQDPALVSGELFF.

The V gene is TRBV15, the J gene TRBJ2-2; 8 bases map to TRBD1. Trimming at V came to 1 base and at J to 6 bases, leaving 7 bases not matched to a gene. Per the germline V gene, CDR1 is LNHNV and CDR2 is YYDKDF (reference sequence). The CDR3 spans 16 residues. CDR3 region: CATSRAFQGASGELFF. In nucleotides, the CDR3 is TGTGCCACCAGCAGAGCCTTCCAGGGGGCGTCCGGGGAGCTGTTTTTT.

The chain has TRBV12-3 or TRBV12-4 and TRBJ1-2, with D hard to call. Trimming removed 5 bases at V and 4 bases at J, with 11 bases between. This CDR3 region has 13 residues. The CDR3 DNA sequence: TGTGCCAGCAGTGCGGGCGAGGTCTATGGCTACACCTTC. Its translation: CASSAGEVYGYTF.

This chain uses TRBV15 with TRBJ1-1; the match to TRBD1 covers 8 bases. In germline, CDR1 is LNHNV, CDR2 YYDKDF (reference sequence). The CDR3 covers 12 residues. V lost 8 bases, J lost 8 bases, and 7 bases stayed unmatched. The CDR3 sequence is CATALQGDEAFF. In DNA, the CDR3 is TGTGCCACCGCCTTACAGGGGGACGAAGCTTTCTTT.